Listed below are T cell receptor beta chains from one sample, sequenced in a study of vaccination effects on CD4 cells after COVID-19. TCRdb's table, derived via immunoSEQ multiplex PCR, lists solely in-frame clones and lacks some. The table lists roughly 59,000 clones, roughly 78% of them singletons. These receptors have no known antigen. The source was CD4+ T cells from PBMCs cultured with HCoV-OC43 spike peptides, collected after COVID-19 vaccination. The source is a human donor who received a COVID-19 vaccine. Both conserved end residues are trimmed from each CDR3. Each record gives: J gene, V gene, CDR3 protein.

j_gene: TRBJ2-5; v_gene: TRBV7-2; CDR3aa: ASSYRARETQY
j_gene: TRBJ1-3; v_gene: TRBV19; CDR3aa: ASSGTVASGNTIY
j_gene: TRBJ2-5; v_gene: TRBV3-1/TRBV3-2; CDR3aa: ASSYTGRETQY
j_gene: TRBJ2-6; v_gene: TRBV11-2; CDR3aa: ASTTRRTGGAGGANVLT
j_gene: TRBJ1-1; v_gene: TRBV5-1; CDR3aa: ASSLASGTPMNTEAF
j_gene: TRBJ2-1; v_gene: TRBV19; CDR3aa: ASSIFRGLAGGNNEQF
j_gene: TRBJ2-2; v_gene: TRBV24-1; CDR3aa: ATSDGQGGTGELF
j_gene: TRBJ1-5; v_gene: TRBV7-3; CDR3aa: ASSSRNQPQH
j_gene: TRBJ1-4; v_gene: TRBV19; CDR3aa: ASGGRPNEKLF
j_gene: TRBJ1-5; v_gene: TRBV3-1/TRBV3-2; CDR3aa: ASSQDRGTGRPMNQPQH
j_gene: TRBJ2-2; v_gene: TRBV9; CDR3aa: ASSVNGTPSGELF
j_gene: TRBJ2-6; v_gene: TRBV11-2; CDR3aa: ASSWGQVYRYSGANVLT
j_gene: TRBJ1-5; v_gene: TRBV5-1; CDR3aa: ASSPQVGGQPQH
j_gene: TRBJ1-5; v_gene: TRBV2; CDR3aa: ASSGLGIQPQH
j_gene: TRBJ1-4; v_gene: TRBV9; CDR3aa: ASSVTGGRNEKLF
j_gene: TRBJ1-6; v_gene: TRBV2; CDR3aa: ASSGSGTNSPLH
j_gene: TRBJ1-2; v_gene: TRBV18; CDR3aa: ASSPPIAGAYDGYT
j_gene: TRBJ2-3; v_gene: TRBV11-2; CDR3aa: ASSFTRLAGGTDTQY
j_gene: TRBJ2-3; v_gene: TRBV4-2; CDR3aa: ASSQKAGGVSNTDTQY
j_gene: TRBJ1-1; v_gene: TRBV29-1; CDR3aa: SVGSNTEAF
j_gene: TRBJ2-2; v_gene: TRBV18; CDR3aa: ASSSRGQGTGELF
j_gene: TRBJ2-3; v_gene: TRBV4-1; CDR3aa: ASSQGLELGDTQY
j_gene: TRBJ2-1; v_gene: TRBV11-2; CDR3aa: ASSSIQGRSYNEQF
j_gene: TRBJ1-4; v_gene: TRBV5-1; CDR3aa: ASSLIGATNEKLF
j_gene: TRBJ1-5; v_gene: TRBV5-5; CDR3aa: ASSFWGNQPQH
j_gene: TRBJ2-5; v_gene: TRBV19; CDR3aa: ASSTRRQETQY
j_gene: TRBJ2-1; v_gene: TRBV5-1; CDR3aa: ASRPPEKMGYNEQF
j_gene: TRBJ1-3; v_gene: TRBV9; CDR3aa: ASSVQAESSGNTIY
j_gene: TRBJ1-2; v_gene: TRBV6-5; CDR3aa: ASSPTGLTGLGYT